These T cell receptor beta chains were read from a single sample in a study of cytomegalovirus exposure and HLA in healthy donors. Generated by immunoSEQ multiplex PCR, the TCRdb table keeps only in-frame clones and is missing some. The table records 90,000 to 120,000 clones, more than 70% of them present only once. The sequenced sample consisted of PBMCs. These receptors all stem from a man younger than 30 in good health and CMV-seronegative. The CDR3 runs from the conserved cysteine through the conserved F or W. Fields, in order: J gene, V gene, CDR3 protein.

J gene: -; V gene: TRBV6-1; CDR3 protein: CASRHGQGPYEQYF
J gene: TRBJ1-5; V gene: TRBV29-1; CDR3 protein: CSPSTPGGSNQPQHF
J gene: TRBJ2-7; V gene: TRBV5-6; CDR3 protein: CASSLVDSYEQYF
J gene: -; V gene: TRBV27; CDR3 protein: CASSSSYEQYF
J gene: TRBJ2-7; V gene: TRBV5-1; CDR3 protein: CASSGGLYEQYF
J gene: TRBJ1-5; V gene: TRBV9; CDR3 protein: CASSKGGSGNQPQHF
J gene: TRBJ2-1; V gene: TRBV23-1; CDR3 protein: CASSQSKDRDNEQFF
J gene: TRBJ1-2; V gene: TRBV9; CDR3 protein: CASSVGGGDYGYTF
J gene: TRBJ2-3; V gene: TRBV23-1; CDR3 protein: CASSPRGGLGTLDTQYF
J gene: TRBJ2-1; V gene: TRBV11-2; CDR3 protein: CASSLGTYNEQFF
J gene: TRBJ2-1; V gene: TRBV6-1; CDR3 protein: CASRTGINEQFF
J gene: TRBJ2-7; V gene: TRBV28; CDR3 protein: CASSTHGGAVGEQYF
J gene: TRBJ2-2; V gene: TRBV5-1; CDR3 protein: CASRGPSANTGELFF
J gene: TRBJ2-7; V gene: TRBV6-5; CDR3 protein: CASSYSAGGAYEQYF
J gene: TRBJ1-6; V gene: TRBV27; CDR3 protein: CASSLNANSPLHF
J gene: TRBJ2-1; V gene: TRBV5-1; CDR3 protein: CASSQEQGAYNEQFF
J gene: TRBJ2-7; V gene: TRBV9; CDR3 protein: CASSVVGQGGEQYF
J gene: TRBJ1-2; V gene: TRBV28; CDR3 protein: CASSPTIANYGYPF
J gene: TRBJ2-7; V gene: TRBV18; CDR3 protein: CASSGKQGDAVYEQYF
J gene: TRBJ2-1; V gene: TRBV2; CDR3 protein: CASSEGQDPLYNEQFF
J gene: TRBJ1-5; V gene: TRBV18; CDR3 protein: CASSHSGGADQPQHF
J gene: TRBJ1-2; V gene: TRBV6-6; CDR3 protein: CASSYSNRGGYTF
J gene: TRBJ2-1; V gene: TRBV19; CDR3 protein: CASTGYNEQFF
J gene: TRBJ1-3; V gene: TRBV5-1; CDR3 protein: CASSTFSGNTIYF
J gene: TRBJ2-7; V gene: TRBV11-2; CDR3 protein: CASSPETQSYEQYF
J gene: TRBJ2-5; V gene: TRBV29-1; CDR3 protein: CSVETSQGETQYF
J gene: TRBJ1-2; V gene: TRBV29-1; CDR3 protein: CSVAQGFYGYTF